This is a list of T cell receptor beta chains from one sample in a study of cytomegalovirus exposure and HLA in healthy donors. TCRdb keeps only in-frame clones here, not all; method: immunoSEQ multiplex PCR. The sample has 90,000 to 140,000 clones; approximately 14% are singletons. Sequences were obtained from PBMCs. The receptor set was obtained from a female donor in good health and CMV-seronegative. CDR3s include the opening cysteine and the closing phenylalanine or tryptophan. The order of the fields is clone size, V gene, D gene, J gene, CDR3 protein, CDR3 DNA. The D gene is left open where the match is weak. Size tells how often a clone was seen (once, few, many) or the class of an expanded clone, and some rows leave it out.

abundance: few
v_gene: TRBV19
d_gene: NA
j_gene: TRBJ2-1
CDR3aa: CASLSMGREQFF
CDR3nt: TGTGCCAGTCTTAGCATGGGTCGTGAGCAGTTCTTC

abundance: few
v_gene: TRBV27
d_gene: NA
j_gene: TRBJ2-7
CDR3aa: CASSRRDSSYEQYF
CDR3nt: TGTGCCAGCAGTCGCCGGGACTCTTCCTACGAGCAGTACTTC

abundance: NA
v_gene: TRBV5-1
d_gene: TRBD2
j_gene: TRBJ2-7
CDR3aa: CASSFYGTSGSIGQYF
CDR3nt: TGCGCCAGCAGCTTCTACGGGACTAGCGGATCAATAGGGCAGTACTTC

abundance: NA
v_gene: TRBV2
d_gene: TRBD2
j_gene: TRBJ2-7
CDR3aa: CASSDMGGDEQYF
CDR3nt: TGTGCCAGCAGTGATATGGGGGGGGACGAGCAGTACTTC

abundance: few
v_gene: TRBV5-1
d_gene: NA
j_gene: TRBJ2-5
CDR3aa: CASSLNPGGVETQYF
CDR3nt: TGCGCCAGCAGCTTGAATCCAGGAGGTGTAGAGACCCAGTACTTC

abundance: few
v_gene: TRBV28
d_gene: NA
j_gene: TRBJ1-1
CDR3aa: CASSLGSMTEAFF
CDR3nt: TGTGCCAGCAGTTTAGGGAGTATGACTGAAGCTTTCTTT

abundance: NA
v_gene: TRBV10-3
d_gene: TRBD1
j_gene: TRBJ1-1
CDR3aa: CATQGASWDTEAFF
CDR3nt: TGTGCCACCCAGGGGGCGAGTTGGGACACTGAAGCTTTCTTT

abundance: few
v_gene: TRBV4-2
d_gene: TRBD2
j_gene: TRBJ2-5
CDR3aa: CASSQGTWTSGGTQETQYF
CDR3nt: TGTGCCAGCAGCCAGGGGACCTGGACTAGCGGGGGGACCCAAGAGACCCAGTACTTC

abundance: few
v_gene: TRBV29-1
d_gene: NA
j_gene: TRBJ2-3
CDR3aa: CSVRVAGYTDTQYF
CDR3nt: TGCAGCGTTAGAGTCGCAGGCTACACAGATACGCAGTATTTT

abundance: NA
v_gene: TRBV2
d_gene: TRBD2
j_gene: TRBJ2-5
CDR3aa: CASSELAGHQETQYF
CDR3nt: TGTGCCAGCAGTGAACTAGCGGGCCACCAAGAGACCCAGTACTTC

abundance: NA
v_gene: TRBV10-2
d_gene: NA
j_gene: TRBJ1-5
CDR3aa: CASSDGRNQPQHF
CDR3nt: TGCGCCAGCAGTGATGGCAGAAATCAGCCCCAGCATTTT

abundance: few
v_gene: TRBV7-7
d_gene: NA
j_gene: TRBJ2-5
CDR3aa: CASSFNRAETQYF
CDR3nt: TGTGCTAGCAGCTTTAACAGGGCAGAGACCCAGTACTTC

abundance: NA
v_gene: TRBV27
d_gene: NA
j_gene: TRBJ1-1
CDR3aa: CASSRFQGLGTEAFF
CDR3nt: TGTGCCAGCAGTCGGTTCCAGGGGTTGGGCACTGAAGCTTTCTTT

abundance: few
v_gene: TRBV4-3
d_gene: NA
j_gene: TRBJ2-1
CDR3aa: CASSQGGLNSYNEQFF
CDR3nt: TGCGCCAGCAGCCAAGGTGGGCTTAACTCCTACAATGAGCAGTTCTTC

abundance: NA
v_gene: TRBV7-9
d_gene: TRBD1
j_gene: TRBJ1-2
CDR3aa: CASSETGEMGYGYTF
CDR3nt: TGTGCCAGCAGCGAAACAGGGGAAATGGGGTATGGCTACACCTTC

abundance: NA
v_gene: TRBV21-1
d_gene: NA
j_gene: TRBJ2-7
CDR3aa: CASSSRSGRDNEQYF
CDR3nt: TGTGCCAGCAGCAGTCGTAGCGGGAGGGACAACGAGCAGTACTTC

abundance: many
v_gene: TRBV9
d_gene: TRBD1
j_gene: TRBJ1-2
CDR3aa: CASSRDRAGYTF
CDR3nt: TGTGCCAGCAGCCGTGACAGGGCAGGCTACACCTTC

abundance: NA
v_gene: TRBV10-2
d_gene: NA
j_gene: TRBJ2-7
CDR3aa: CASSDDTIRGGYEQYF
CDR3nt: TGCGCCAGCAGTGACGATACAATCAGGGGCGGATACGAGCAGTACTTC

abundance: few
v_gene: TRBV7-9
d_gene: TRBD1
j_gene: TRBJ1-2
CDR3aa: CASSFPGQGDYGYTF
CDR3nt: TGTGCCAGCAGCTTCCCGGGACAGGGAGACTATGGCTACACCTTC

abundance: NA
v_gene: TRBV12-5
d_gene: NA
j_gene: TRBJ1-2
CDR3aa: CASGLDPYYTF
CDR3nt: TGTGCTAGTGGTTTGGATCCTTACTACACCTTC

abundance: NA
v_gene: TRBV5-4
d_gene: TRBD2
j_gene: TRBJ2-3
CDR3aa: CASSTGTTYSTDTQYF
CDR3nt: TGTGCCAGCAGCACGGGGACTACCTACAGCACAGATACGCAGTATTTT

abundance: NA
v_gene: TRBV27
d_gene: TRBD1
j_gene: TRBJ1-6
CDR3aa: CASSLRDRGNSPLHF
CDR3nt: TGTGCCAGCAGTCTACGGGACAGGGGAAATTCACCCCTCCACTTT

abundance: few
v_gene: TRBV7-2
d_gene: NA
j_gene: TRBJ1-2
CDR3aa: CASSPTEINYGYTF
CDR3nt: TGTGCCAGCAGTCCCACAGAAATTAACTATGGCTACACCTTC

abundance: few
v_gene: TRBV4-2
d_gene: NA
j_gene: TRBJ2-1
CDR3aa: CASSQGVAPNEQFF
CDR3nt: TGTGCCAGCAGCCAGGGAGTAGCCCCCAATGAGCAGTTCTTC

abundance: NA
v_gene: TRBV19
d_gene: NA
j_gene: TRBJ1-6
CDR3aa: CASSQATEPRRSPLHF
CDR3nt: TGTGCCAGTAGTCAAGCGACAGAACCGCGGCGGTCACCCCTCCACTTT

abundance: NA
v_gene: TRBV19
d_gene: TRBD2
j_gene: TRBJ2-5
CDR3aa: CASSEIGTSGLNGETQYF
CDR3nt: TGTGCCAGTAGCGAGATCGGGACTAGCGGACTCAATGGTGAGACCCAGTACTTC

abundance: NA
v_gene: TRBV28
d_gene: TRBD1
j_gene: TRBJ1-5
CDR3aa: CASSTGTGGNQPQHF
CDR3nt: TGTGCCAGCAGCACCGGGACAGGGGGCAATCAGCCCCAGCATTTT

abundance: NA
v_gene: TRBV7-2
d_gene: NA
j_gene: TRBJ2-5
CDR3aa: CASSLQRHGAQYF
CDR3nt: TGTGCCAGCAGCTTACAGCGTCACGGGGCCCAGTACTTC

abundance: few
v_gene: TRBV28
d_gene: NA
j_gene: TRBJ2-2
CDR3aa: CASSFPAGELFF
CDR3nt: TGTGCCAGCAGTTTCCCAGCCGGGGAGCTGTTTTTT

abundance: few
v_gene: TRBV5-1
d_gene: NA
j_gene: TRBJ2-3
CDR3aa: CASSADRDTQYF
CDR3nt: TGCGCCAGCAGCGCAGACAGGGATACGCAGTATTTT

abundance: NA
v_gene: TRBV5-4
d_gene: TRBD2
j_gene: TRBJ2-5
CDR3aa: CASSSGTSGKETQYF
CDR3nt: TGTGCCAGCAGCTCGGGGACTAGCGGGAAAGAGACCCAGTACTTC

abundance: NA
v_gene: TRBV13
d_gene: TRBD2
j_gene: TRBJ2-1
CDR3aa: CATLKRGEDNEQFF
CDR3nt: TGTGCCACCTTGAAGCGGGGGGAAGACAATGAGCAGTTCTTC

abundance: NA
v_gene: TRBV19
d_gene: TRBD1
j_gene: TRBJ1-1
CDR3aa: CASRSGQGMWTEAFF
CDR3nt: TGTGCCAGTAGATCTGGACAGGGAATGTGGACTGAAGCTTTCTTT

abundance: NA
v_gene: TRBV7-8
d_gene: TRBD1
j_gene: TRBJ2-2
CDR3aa: CASSPPRPGQGANGELFF
CDR3nt: TGTGCCAGCAGCCCACCTCGCCCGGGACAGGGGGCTAACGGGGAGCTGTTTTTT

abundance: NA
v_gene: TRBV7-2
d_gene: TRBD2
j_gene: TRBJ2-7
CDR3aa: CASSPLGAGGSYEQYF
CDR3nt: TGTGCCAGCAGCCCCCTTGGGGCGGGAGGCTCCTACGAGCAGTACTTC

abundance: NA
v_gene: TRBV27
d_gene: NA
j_gene: TRBJ1-1
CDR3aa: CASRSAFRALNTEAFF
CDR3nt: TGTGCCAGCAGATCAGCCTTCAGGGCATTGAACACTGAAGCTTTCTTT

abundance: NA
v_gene: TRBV5-1
d_gene: TRBD1
j_gene: TRBJ2-5
CDR3aa: CASSSPTGDQETQYF
CDR3nt: TGCGCCAGCAGCAGCCCGACAGGGGACCAAGAGACCCAGTACTTC

abundance: NA
v_gene: TRBV9
d_gene: NA
j_gene: TRBJ1-2
CDR3aa: CASSPQTGDYGYTF
CDR3nt: TGTGCCAGCAGCCCCCAGACAGGTGATTATGGCTACACCTTC

abundance: NA
v_gene: TRBV29-1
d_gene: NA
j_gene: TRBJ2-2
CDR3aa: CSVADRSTGELFF
CDR3nt: TGCAGCGTTGCCGACAGGTCAACCGGGGAGCTGTTTTTT